This T cell receptor beta chain was obtained from a study of cytomegalovirus exposure and HLA in healthy donors. The PCR had 60 Vbeta and 13 Jbeta primers. Assay: immunoSEQ multiplex PCR; the TCRdb copy retains only in-frame clones and omits some. The repertoire holds about 160,000 clones, around four fifths seen once, with about 4% in the top ten. This clone was picked up one time. The antigen remains unidentified. Findings and caveats of the study: Per published accounts, TCR beta sequences correctly predicted the HLA-A and HLA-B alleles of most subjects. A prior analysis recorded that most TCR beta V segments were productive about 87% or about 30% of the time.

The sequencing sample was made of PBMCs. The receptor's source is a man aged 45-65 years in good health and CMV-seropositive.

The CDR3 protein is CASSSLAGVHEQYF. CDR3 DNA sequence: TGTGCCAGCAGCTCCCTAGCGGGGGTCCACGAGCAGTACTTC. This chain joins TRBV13 and TRBJ2-7; 10 bases line up with TRBD2. Germline values: CDR1 PRHDT, CDR2 FYEKMQ (reference sequence). V shed 4 bases, J shed 5 bases, and the junction held 5 bases outside the gene matches. The CDR3 spans 14 residues.